This is a list of T cell receptor beta chains from one sample in a study of T cell responses to AZD1222 COVID-19 vaccine. Profiling relied on immunoSEQ multiplex PCR, and the TCRdb table lists in-frame clones only, not all of them. The sample holds more than 85,000 clones; more than 70% are singletons and the top ten take approximately 19%. Sequenced material: peripheral blood, taken on day 0 of AZD1222 vaccination. The receptors originated from an adult in good health. The CDR3 runs from the conserved cysteine through the conserved F or W. Each record gives: clone size, CDR3 length, J gene, D gene, V gene, CDR3 DNA, CDR3 protein. The D gene is left open where the match is weak. Clone size is not always given. Where it is, it says once, few, many or a class for expanded clones.

clone size: .
CDR3 length: 15
J gene: TRBJ2-5
D gene: TRBD2
V gene: TRBV2
CDR3 DNA: TGTGCCAGCAGTGATATGGCGGGAGGGCAAGAGACCCAGTACTTC
CDR3 protein: CASSDMAGGQETQYF

clone size: .
CDR3 length: 15
J gene: TRBJ1-5
D gene: .
V gene: TRBV7-9
CDR3 DNA: TGTGCCAGCAGCTTAGGGGACGGCATCAATCAGCCCCAGCATTTT
CDR3 protein: CASSLGDGINQPQHF

clone size: .
CDR3 length: 16
J gene: TRBJ1-4
D gene: TRBD1
V gene: TRBV5-4
CDR3 DNA: TGTGCCAGCAGCCGAGGGACAGGGGATCCCGGAGGAAAACTGTTTTTT
CDR3 protein: CASSRGTGDPGGKLFF

clone size: .
CDR3 length: 12
J gene: TRBJ1-1
D gene: .
V gene: TRBV10-3
CDR3 DNA: TGTGCCATCAGTGAGGGGTCTGGGGGAGCTTTCTTT
CDR3 protein: CAISEGSGGAFF

clone size: .
CDR3 length: 14
J gene: TRBJ1-2
D gene: .
V gene: TRBV7-2
CDR3 DNA: TGTGCCAGCAGCTTAGATCCGGGTGGCTATGGCTACACCTTC
CDR3 protein: CASSLDPGGYGYTF

clone size: .
CDR3 length: 16
J gene: TRBJ2-1
D gene: TRBD2
V gene: TRBV4-2
CDR3 DNA: TGTGCCAGCAGCCCGCGGGGTAGCGGGACCTACAATGAGCAGTTCTTC
CDR3 protein: CASSPRGSGTYNEQFF

clone size: .
CDR3 length: 14
J gene: TRBJ2-3
D gene: TRBD1
V gene: TRBV5-1
CDR3 DNA: TGCGCCAGCAGCGTCAACAGGGGTCCAGATACGCAGTATTTT
CDR3 protein: CASSVNRGPDTQYF

clone size: .
CDR3 length: 12
J gene: TRBJ2-3
D gene: .
V gene: TRBV30
CDR3 DNA: TGTGCCTGGAGTCCACTAGCACATACGCAGTATTTT
CDR3 protein: CAWSPLAHTQYF

clone size: .
CDR3 length: 16
J gene: TRBJ2-1
D gene: TRBD1
V gene: TRBV3-1/TRBV3-2
CDR3 DNA: TGTGCCAGCAGCCAGCGGGACAGGGGGACCTACAATGAGCAGTTCTTC
CDR3 protein: CASSQRDRGTYNEQFF

clone size: .
CDR3 length: 15
J gene: TRBJ2-5
D gene: .
V gene: TRBV6-5
CDR3 DNA: TGTGCCAGCGCGGAGGGGCAGGGGCAGAGTTGGACCCAGTACTTC
CDR3 protein: CASAEGQGQSWTQYF

clone size: .
CDR3 length: 14
J gene: TRBJ1-2
D gene: .
V gene: TRBV10-3
CDR3 DNA: TGTGCCATCAGGGATTCGGGGGCTAACTATGGCTACACCTTC
CDR3 protein: CAIRDSGANYGYTF

clone size: .
CDR3 length: 15
J gene: TRBJ2-1
D gene: .
V gene: TRBV5-1
CDR3 DNA: TGCGCCAGCAGCTTGGGGCACCAGACCTACAATGAGCAGTTCTTC
CDR3 protein: CASSLGHQTYNEQFF

clone size: .
CDR3 length: 15
J gene: TRBJ1-3
D gene: TRBD1
V gene: TRBV18
CDR3 DNA: TGTGCCAGCTCTCGGGACAGCAGGTCTGGAAACACCATATATTTT
CDR3 protein: CASSRDSRSGNTIYF

clone size: .
CDR3 length: 17
J gene: TRBJ2-1
D gene: TRBD2
V gene: TRBV29-1
CDR3 DNA: TGCAGCGCTATGAAGGGTAGTAGGCTAGCGGACTACAATGAGCAGTTCTTC
CDR3 protein: CSAMKGSRLADYNEQFF

clone size: .
CDR3 length: 16
J gene: TRBJ2-7
D gene: .
V gene: TRBV5-5
CDR3 DNA: TGTGCCAGCTCCTCGTTTTGGCAAGCCGCTACCTACGAGCAGTACTTC
CDR3 protein: CASSSFWQAATYEQYF

clone size: .
CDR3 length: 14
J gene: TRBJ1-5
D gene: .
V gene: TRBV5-1
CDR3 DNA: TGCGCCAGCAGCTTGGGTGGGGTAGATCAGCCCCAGCATTTT
CDR3 protein: CASSLGGVDQPQHF

clone size: .
CDR3 length: 14
J gene: TRBJ2-2
D gene: TRBD2
V gene: TRBV4-2
CDR3 DNA: TGTGCCAGCAGCCCTAGCGGGAGGGCCGGGGAGCTGTTTTTT
CDR3 protein: CASSPSGRAGELFF

clone size: few
CDR3 length: 15
J gene: TRBJ2-5
D gene: TRBD2
V gene: TRBV5-6
CDR3 DNA: TGTGCCAGCAGACCCTGGGCGGGAGGGCAAGAGACCCAGTACTTC
CDR3 protein: CASRPWAGGQETQYF

clone size: .
CDR3 length: 13
J gene: TRBJ2-1
D gene: TRBD1
V gene: TRBV27
CDR3 DNA: TGTGCCAGCAGTGTGGACAGGAGGAATGAGCAGTTCTTC
CDR3 protein: CASSVDRRNEQFF

clone size: .
CDR3 length: 16
J gene: TRBJ2-1
D gene: TRBD1
V gene: TRBV6-4
CDR3 DNA: TGTGCCAGCAGTGACTCTAACAGGGGGCCGTTTGGTGAGCAGTTCTTC
CDR3 protein: CASSDSNRGPFGEQFF

clone size: .
CDR3 length: 12
J gene: TRBJ2-3
D gene: TRBD2
V gene: TRBV29-1
CDR3 DNA: TGCAGCGTTGGACTAGCCGCAGATACGCAGTATTTT
CDR3 protein: CSVGLAADTQYF

clone size: .
CDR3 length: 14
J gene: TRBJ2-4
D gene: .
V gene: TRBV9
CDR3 DNA: TGTGCCAGCAGCCCGACAGGCTCCTTGGACATTCAGTACTTC
CDR3 protein: CASSPTGSLDIQYF

clone size: .
CDR3 length: 14
J gene: TRBJ2-1
D gene: .
V gene: TRBV24-1
CDR3 DNA: TGTGCCACCAGTGACCCCGGACCCAGCAATGAGCAGTTCTTC
CDR3 protein: CATSDPGPSNEQFF

clone size: .
CDR3 length: 16
J gene: TRBJ1-3
D gene: .
V gene: TRBV5-1
CDR3 DNA: TGCGCCAGCAGCCCCACGGGGGCCCCCTCTGGAAACACCATATATTTT
CDR3 protein: CASSPTGAPSGNTIYF

clone size: .
CDR3 length: 16
J gene: TRBJ1-1
D gene: TRBD1
V gene: TRBV7-2
CDR3 DNA: TGTGCCAGCAGCTTTGGGACAGGGGGCCCGAACACTGAAGCTTTCTTT
CDR3 protein: CASSFGTGGPNTEAFF

clone size: .
CDR3 length: 14
J gene: TRBJ1-1
D gene: TRBD1
V gene: TRBV2
CDR3 DNA: TGTGCCAGCAGAACGACAGGGGTCAACACTGAAGCTTTCTTT
CDR3 protein: CASRTTGVNTEAFF

clone size: .
CDR3 length: 21
J gene: TRBJ2-2
D gene: TRBD2
V gene: TRBV9
CDR3 DNA: TGTGCCAGCAGCGTAGCTCCTAGCGGGAGACTGACGAAATCGGACACCGGGGAGCTGTTTTTT
CDR3 protein: CASSVAPSGRLTKSDTGELFF

clone size: .
CDR3 length: 14
J gene: TRBJ1-1
D gene: .
V gene: TRBV6-5
CDR3 DNA: TGTGCCGGTAACTGTACAGTCTCGAACACTGAAGCTTTCTTT
CDR3 protein: CAGNCTVSNTEAFF

clone size: .
CDR3 length: 15
J gene: TRBJ2-1
D gene: .
V gene: TRBV4-3
CDR3 DNA: TGCGCCAGCAGCCAAGAGGTGCCGACCCACAATGAGCAGTTCTTC
CDR3 protein: CASSQEVPTHNEQFF

clone size: .
CDR3 length: 13
J gene: TRBJ1-5
D gene: .
V gene: TRBV2
CDR3 DNA: TGTGCCAGCAGTTTTGACGCCCCAGGGCCCCAGCATTTT
CDR3 protein: CASSFDAPGPQHF

clone size: .
CDR3 length: 14
J gene: TRBJ2-1
D gene: .
V gene: TRBV2
CDR3 DNA: TGTGCCAGCAGCCCGGCCTTGTCCTACAATGAGCAGTTCTTC
CDR3 protein: CASSPALSYNEQFF

clone size: .
CDR3 length: 17
J gene: TRBJ1-4
D gene: .
V gene: TRBV7-9
CDR3 DNA: TGTGCCAGCAGCCCGCCACGGCGCGGGGGAGAGGATGAAAAACTGTTTTTT
CDR3 protein: CASSPPRRGGEDEKLFF

clone size: .
CDR3 length: 13
J gene: TRBJ1-2
D gene: .
V gene: TRBV29-1
CDR3 DNA: TGCAGCGTTGAACAGGGGAGAGGCTATGGCTACACCTTC
CDR3 protein: CSVEQGRGYGYTF

clone size: .
CDR3 length: 14
J gene: TRBJ1-2
D gene: .
V gene: TRBV28
CDR3 DNA: TGTGCCAGCACCCCGGGGGGGGTCCACTATGGCTACACCTTC
CDR3 protein: CASTPGGVHYGYTF

clone size: .
CDR3 length: 12
J gene: TRBJ2-7
D gene: .
V gene: TRBV28
CDR3 DNA: TGTGCCAGCAGTTTATCGCGGAGCGAGCAGTACTTC
CDR3 protein: CASSLSRSEQYF

clone size: .
CDR3 length: 14
J gene: TRBJ1-2
D gene: .
V gene: TRBV18
CDR3 DNA: TGTGCCAGCTCACCTGGCGGGGGCGGCTATGGCTACACCTTC
CDR3 protein: CASSPGGGGYGYTF

clone size: .
CDR3 length: 16
J gene: TRBJ1-6
D gene: .
V gene: TRBV3-1/TRBV3-2
CDR3 DNA: TGTGCCAGCAGCTCCCGGTGGGGGGCGAATAATTCACCCCTCCACTTT
CDR3 protein: CASSSRWGANNSPLHF

clone size: once
CDR3 length: 15
J gene: TRBJ1-5
D gene: .
V gene: TRBV7-9
CDR3 DNA: TGTGCCAGCAGCCCTCGTGGCGGTGGCAATCAGCCCCAGCATTTT
CDR3 protein: CASSPRGGGNQPQHF

clone size: .
CDR3 length: 14
J gene: TRBJ2-3
D gene: TRBD1
V gene: TRBV7-9
CDR3 DNA: TGTGCCAGCAGCATGGGACAGGGAGTAGATACGCAGTATTTT
CDR3 protein: CASSMGQGVDTQYF

clone size: .
CDR3 length: 17
J gene: TRBJ1-2
D gene: TRBD1
V gene: TRBV6-2/TRBV6-3
CDR3 DNA: TGTGCCAGCAGTAGACGACACCCGGGACAGGGGGCCTTTGGCTACACCTTC
CDR3 protein: CASSRRHPGQGAFGYTF

clone size: once
CDR3 length: 16
J gene: TRBJ1-1
D gene: .
V gene: TRBV11-1
CDR3 DNA: TGTGCCAGCAGCGGCTGGGGGGGGCGAGCGAACACTGAAGCTTTCTTT
CDR3 protein: CASSGWGGRANTEAFF

clone size: .
CDR3 length: 15
J gene: TRBJ1-2
D gene: .
V gene: TRBV2
CDR3 DNA: TGTGCCAGCAAAACCGTAGTCAGCCGGGGATCCGGCTACACCTTC
CDR3 protein: CASKTVVSRGSGYTF

clone size: once
CDR3 length: 15
J gene: TRBJ1-4
D gene: .
V gene: TRBV30
CDR3 DNA: TGTGCCTGGAGTGGCGGGCAGGGGCCGAATGAAAAACTGTTTTTT
CDR3 protein: CAWSGGQGPNEKLFF

clone size: .
CDR3 length: 12
J gene: TRBJ1-2
D gene: .
V gene: TRBV29-1
CDR3 DNA: TGCAGCGCTATCGTGGGACGGGATGGCTACACCTTC
CDR3 protein: CSAIVGRDGYTF

clone size: .
CDR3 length: 14
J gene: TRBJ1-4
D gene: TRBD1
V gene: TRBV3-1/TRBV3-2
CDR3 DNA: TGTGCCAGCAGCCAGGGACAGATTAATGAAAAACTGTTTTTT
CDR3 protein: CASSQGQINEKLFF

clone size: .
CDR3 length: 13
J gene: TRBJ1-1
D gene: TRBD1
V gene: TRBV6-1
CDR3 DNA: TGTGCCAGCAGTGAAACTTACAGGGGGCACGCTTTCTTT
CDR3 protein: CASSETYRGHAFF

clone size: .
CDR3 length: 16
J gene: TRBJ1-1
D gene: .
V gene: TRBV11-2
CDR3 DNA: TGTGCCAGCAGCTTAGAAGTATTTGGACGAAGGACTGAAGCTTTCTTT
CDR3 protein: CASSLEVFGRRTEAFF

clone size: .
CDR3 length: 14
J gene: TRBJ2-2
D gene: .
V gene: TRBV24-1
CDR3 DNA: TGTGCCACCAGTGACCGTCGGTGGACCGGGGAGCTGTTTTTT
CDR3 protein: CATSDRRWTGELFF

clone size: .
CDR3 length: 14
J gene: TRBJ1-2
D gene: .
V gene: TRBV19
CDR3 DNA: TGTGCCAGTAGTGAGAGGAGAGCTAACTATGGCTACACCTTC
CDR3 protein: CASSERRANYGYTF

clone size: .
CDR3 length: 14
J gene: TRBJ1-1
D gene: .
V gene: TRBV3-1/TRBV3-2
CDR3 DNA: TGTGCCAGCAGCCAAAGGATGGGGTCCACTGAAGCTTTCTTT
CDR3 protein: CASSQRMGSTEAFF